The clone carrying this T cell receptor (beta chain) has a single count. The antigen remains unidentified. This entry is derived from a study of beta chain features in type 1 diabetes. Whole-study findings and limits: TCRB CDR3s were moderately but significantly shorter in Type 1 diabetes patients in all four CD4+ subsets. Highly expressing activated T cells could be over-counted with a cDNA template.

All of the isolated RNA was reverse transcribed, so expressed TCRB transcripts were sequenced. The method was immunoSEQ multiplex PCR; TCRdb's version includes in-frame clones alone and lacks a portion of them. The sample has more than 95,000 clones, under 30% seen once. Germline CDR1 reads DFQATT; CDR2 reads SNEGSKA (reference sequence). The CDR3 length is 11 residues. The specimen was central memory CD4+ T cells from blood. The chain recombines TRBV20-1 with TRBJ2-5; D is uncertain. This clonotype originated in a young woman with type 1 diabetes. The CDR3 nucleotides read TGCAGGGCCCGAGGCCAAGAGACCCAGTACTTC. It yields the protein CRARGQETQYF.